This T cell receptor beta chain is drawn from a study of blood T cell repertoires in COVID-19. About the research overall: COVID-19 samples, acute and convalescent, were from the United States, Italy and Spain.

This CDR3 contains 13 residues. V was clipped by 4 bases and J by 5 bases; unmatched bases: 6. Germline assignment: CDR1 SQVTM and CDR2 ANQGSEA. Assay used: immunoSEQ multiplex PCR; TCRdb lists only in-frame clones, some missing. The sample lists approximately 190,000 clones; 70% to 90% were seen once. The sequenced sample consisted of peripheral blood. This clonotype originated in a woman aged 70-85 years with active or convalescent COVID-19. The chain couples TRBV29-1 to TRBJ2-3, with 7 bases that match TRBD1. As DNA, the CDR3 is TGCAGCGTTGCTAGGGGGCAGGGAGATACGCAGTATTTT. Protein: CSVARGQGDTQYF.